The 18 T cell receptor beta chains below come from one sample, sequenced in a study of T cell responses to AZD1222 COVID-19 vaccine. Profiling relied on immunoSEQ multiplex PCR, and the TCRdb table lists in-frame clones only, not all of them. The repertoire consists of 120,000 to 150,000 clones, with about 92% occurring once and the leading ten covering approximately 3.4%. The specimen comprised peripheral blood, sampled on day 0 of AZD1222 vaccination. The source is an adult in good health.

The J gene is TRBJ1-3, the V gene TRBV4-1; the D is unclear. The CDR3 is made up of 16 amino acids. Per germline, CDR1 MGHRA and CDR2 YSYEKL. V dropped 0 bases and J dropped 0 bases, with 9 bases sitting between them. This CDR3 is CASSQDPGSSGNTIYF. The CDR3 bases are TGCGCCAGCAGCCAAGATCCGGGCAGCTCTGGAAACACCATATATTTT.

The chain recombines TRBV7-2 with TRBJ1-2; no definite D call. The ends were cut back, 4 bases at V and 6 bases at J, with 18 bases in the middle. The CDR3 loop spans 15 amino acids. The germline V gene has CDR1 SGHTA and CDR2 FQGNSA. The DNA for the CDR3 is TGTGCCAGCAGCTGGGGTGGGATCACGTTGGATGGCTACACCTTC. Translation gives CASSWGGITLDGYTF.

The chain has TRBV6-5 and TRBJ2-5, with a weak D call TRBD2 (5 bases). Germline loops: CDR1 MNHEY, CDR2 SVGAGI. Between the trimmed V and J ends, which lost 6 bases and 5 bases, there was a span of 10 bases. The CDR3 is 12 amino acids. The DNA for the CDR3 is TGTGCCAGCAGCGACTATTTCGAGACCCAGTACTTC. Translating gives CASSDYFETQYF.

The genes are TRBV5-1 and TRBJ2-1, with TRBD1 matching 9 bases. Germline values: CDR1 SGHRS, CDR2 YFSETQ. V trimming: 3 bases; J trimming: 2 bases; junction bases outside the gene matches: 3. This CDR3 has 15 amino acids. Here the CDR3 reads CASSSGQGTYNEQFF. CDR3 bases: TGCGCCAGCAGCTCAGGACAGGGGACCTACAATGAGCAGTTCTTC.

This chain connects TRBV11-2 to TRBJ2-1, with TRBD2 identical over 8 bases. With V trimmed by 4 bases and J by 7 bases, 9 bases remained unmatched. The CDR3 runs 15 residues. Germline V gene lookup returns CDR1 SGHAT and CDR2 FQNNGV. In DNA form, the CDR3 reads TGTGCCAGCAGCTCTCCCGGGACTAGGGGAAATGAGCAGTTCTTC. Translating gives CASSSPGTRGNEQFF.

The V call is TRBV11-2, the J call TRBJ2-3; 10 bases are shared with TRBD2. CDR1 SGHAT and CDR2 FQNNGV come from the germline V gene. This CDR3 has 15 amino acids. J gave up 4 bases and V 5 bases, and 6 bases lay outside the gene matches. CDR3 DNA: TGTGCCAGCAGCCGCAGCGGGAGGGCCTCAGATACGCAGTATTTT. This encodes CASSRSGRASDTQYF.

The chain employs TRBV6-5 and TRBJ1-2; 7 bases fit TRBD1. The CDR3 sequence is 12 residues long. Germline V gene lookup returns CDR1 MNHEY and CDR2 SVGAGI. V shed 6 bases and J 5 bases; nucleotides not matched to a gene: 3. DNA for the CDR3: TGTGCCAGCAGGACGACAGGGTATGGCTACACCTTC. Translation gives CASRTTGYGYTF.

This chain uses TRBV2 with TRBJ1-1, with D tentatively TRBD1 (5 bases). CDR3 size: 12 residues. Between the trimmed V and J ends, which lost 11 bases and 1 base, there was a span of 11 bases. The germline gives CDR1 SNHLY, CDR2 FYNNEI. The CDR3 nucleotides are TGTGCCGGGGCGACGGGGAACACTGAAGCTTTCTTT. Its protein product is CAGATGNTEAFF.

As regards this clone: At one end the junction does not follow the germline gene, possibly because of a read error. V and J are TRBV30 and TRBJ1-2; the D is unclear. The CDR3 contains 10 residues. Per the germline V gene, CDR1 is GTSNPN and CDR2 is SVGIG (reference sequence). Here the CDR3 reads CAFKNSGYTF. The CDR3 coding sequence is TGTGCCTTCAAAAACTCTGGCTACACCTTC. Using reference TRBV30 and TRBJ1-2 for the parts outside the CDR3, the full variable domain is SQTIHQWPATLVQPVGSPLSLECTVEGTSNPNLYWYRQAAGRGLQLLFYSVGIGQISSEVPQNLSASRPQDRQFILSSKKLLLSDSGFYLCAFKNSGYTFGSGTRLTVV.

The J gene is TRBJ1-2, the V gene TRBV27; a possible D gene is TRBD1 (5 bases). Germline CDR1 and CDR2: MNHEY and SMNVEV (reference sequence). The V and J ends lost 5 bases and 4 bases respectively, with 17 bases between them. The length of the CDR3 is 15 residues. In nucleotides, the CDR3 is TGTGCCAGCAGTCATGGGGACCCGAGGGGCTATGGCTACACCTTC. Its protein product is CASSHGDPRGYGYTF.

The genes are TRBV4-3 and TRBJ1-3; no reliable D call. This CDR3 has 14 residues. Trimming left V 1 base short and J 2 bases short, with 6 bases between. Per germline, CDR1 LGHNA and CDR2 YSLEER. The CDR3 DNA reads TGCGCCAGCAGCCAAGGGGGTCCTGGAAACACCATATATTTT. Its translation is CASSQGGPGNTIYF.

On this clone: No conserved phenylalanine or tryptophan is present at the end of the CDR3, so a read error is the likely explanation. No DNA is shown, since the ends of the CDR3 on it are uncertain; the CDR3 is the one TCRdb lists. The rearrangement links TRBV24-1 to TRBJ2-7; the table names TRBD2, a call not compared with the DNA. The CDR3 sequence runs 8 residues, both termini included. Germline V gene sequence: CDR1 KGHDR, CDR2 SFDVKD. The CDR3 loop is CATSGTCL.

The rearrangement joins TRBV7-6 to TRBJ1-1; no clear D. CDR1 SGHVS and CDR2 FNYEAQ come from the germline V gene. The CDR3 is made up of 16 amino acids. Trimming took off 5 bases at V and 0 bases at J, with 16 bases between the two ends. CDR3 bases: TGTGCCAGCAGCCTCATGGTCCCGGGTGTGAACACTGAAGCTTTCTTT. It codes for CASSLMVPGVNTEAFF.

The chain joins TRBV6-5 to TRBJ1-5; D gene uncertain. V lost 6 bases, J lost 6 bases, and 12 bases lay in between. CDR1 is MNHEY, CDR2 SVGAGI, per germline. CDR3 size: 13 residues. CDR3 in DNA: TGTGCCAGCAGCGACTCATTAGGTCAGCCCCAGCATTTT. Translation: CASSDSLGQPQHF.

The chain has TRBV5-4 and TRBJ2-2; maybe TRBD1 (6 bases). Between the trimmed V and J ends, which lost 4 bases and 4 bases, there was a span of 20 bases. The CDR3 has 17 residues. Germline CDR1 SGHNT, CDR2 YYREEE (reference sequence). This CDR3 is CASSPPSSPQGTGELFF. The CDR3 DNA follows: TGTGCCAGCAGCCCCCCCTCGAGCCCACAGGGCACCGGGGAGCTGTTTTTT.

The V and J genes are TRBV6-5 and TRBJ2-7, with TRBD1 matching 9 bases. J gave up 4 bases and V 6 bases, and 4 bases lay outside the gene matches. This CDR3 contains 13 residues. Germline CDR1 reads MNHEY; CDR2 reads SVGAGI. The chain's CDR3 is CASRTGGAYEQYF. The CDR3 DNA is TGTGCCAGCAGAACAGGGGGCGCATACGAGCAGTACTTC.

This chain connects TRBV25-1 to TRBJ2-3; 7 nucleotides match TRBD2. J lost 4 bases, V lost 5 bases, and 12 bases had no gene match. CDR1 and CDR2 from the germline V gene are MGHDK and SYGVNS. CDR3 size: 16 residues. For the CDR3, the DNA is TGTGCCAGCAGTCCCCGTGGACTAGACCGGTCAGATACGCAGTATTTT. It codes for CASSPRGLDRSDTQYF. Combining the CDR3 with reference TRBV25-1 and TRBJ2-3 gives the whole variable domain EADIYQTPRYLVIGTGKKITLECSQTMGHDKMYWYQQDPGMELHLIHYSYGVNSTEKGDLSSESTVSRIRTEHFPLTLESARPSHTSQYLCASSPRGLDRSDTQYFGPGTRLTVL.

The chain recombines TRBV29-1 with TRBJ2-2; D possibly corresponds to TRBD1 (5 bases). The CDR3 length is 14 residues. Germline-derived CDR1 and CDR2 are SQVTM and ANQGSEA. V shed 6 bases and J shed 4 bases, with 15 bases lying between them. As DNA, the CDR3 is TGCAGCGTCCCCAGGGTACCTGCCACCGGGGAGCTGTTTTTT. Protein: CSVPRVPATGELFF.